The 8 T cell receptor beta chains presented below share a single source sample, sequenced in a study of T cells in Graves' hyperthyroidism and ophthalmopathy. From RNA transcripts, TCR beta CDR3 regions were amplified. When the TCR CDR3 underwent first-round RT-PCR, the HTBI primer set was used. TCRdb passed the multiplex PCR reads through MiXCR, listing each CDR3 protein once. This sample has hundreds of thousands of distinct CDR3 sequences; about 14% occur once, and the top ten carry about 9.4%. The sequenced sample was blood. These TCRs come from a woman aged 18-29 years with Graves' hyperthyroidism.

Concerning this clonotype: One end of the junction does not line up with germline, which may come from a read error. The CDR3 bases are TGCACCAGCAGTGAGTCCTGGGCGGCTAGCACAGATACGCAGTATTTT. This translates into CTSSESWAASTDTQYF. The V call is TRBV10-2, the J call TRBJ2-3; unclear D gene. The CDR3 is made up of 16 amino acids. Germline CDR1 and CDR2: WSHSY and SAAADI.

This clonotype came up a few times. CDR3 sequence reads: CASSERREMETQYF. CDR3 DNA sequence: TGTGCCAGCAGTGAACGTCGGGAGATGGAGACCCAGTACTTC. The chain combines TRBV25-1 with TRBJ2-5, with D perhaps TRBD2 (6 bases). Germline values: CDR1 MGHDK, CDR2 SYGVNS. The length of the CDR3 is 14 residues. The V and J ends lost 2 bases and 5 bases respectively, with 12 bases between them.

The genes are TRBV6-2 or TRBV6-3 and TRBJ1-2; D is unresolved. V lost 4 bases to trimming and J lost 5 bases, with 8 bases between them. The CDR3 is 12 residues long. The germline V gene encodes CDR1 MNHEY and CDR2 SVGEGT. CDR3: CASSWVDYGYTF. CDR3 DNA sequence: TGTGCCAGCAGTTGGGTGGATTATGGCTACACCTTC.

Many counts were recorded for this clonotype. The V and J genes are TRBV3-1 and TRBJ1-6; a possible D gene is TRBD1 (6 bases). CDR3 size: 16 residues. Per the germline V gene, CDR1 is LGHDT and CDR2 is YNNKEL (reference sequence). V gave up 4 bases and J gave up 7 bases, with 17 bases separating them. This chain's CDR3 is CASSPGTRRYNSPLHF. In DNA, the CDR3 is TGTGCCAGCAGCCCCGGGACACGGAGGTACAATTCACCCCTCCACTTT. The full variable domain, in which reference TRBV3-1 and TRBJ1-6 provide the parts outside the CDR3, is DTAVSQTPKYLVTQMGNDKSIKCEQNLGHDTMYWYKQDSKKFLKIMFSYNNKELIINETVPNRFSPKSPDKAHLNLHINSLELGDSAVYFCASSPGTRRYNSPLHFGNGTRLTVT.

A note on this clonotype: A clone one base away is much larger, so this may be a read error. This rearrangement joins TRBV29-1 to TRBJ2-1; no clear D. The CDR3 sequence is 10 residues long. V lost 4 bases to trimming and J lost 6 bases, with 4 bases between them. In germline, CDR1 is SQVTM, CDR2 ANQGSEA. The CDR3 nucleotides are TGCAGCGTTGGTAGCAATGAGCAGTTCTTC. Translated: CSVGSNEQFF.

The chain carries TRBV7-8 and TRBJ2-7; D possibly uses TRBD1 or TRBD2 (5 bases each). Trimming pared 1 base from V and 3 bases from J, leaving 19 bases between. The CDR3 length is 17 residues. The germline V gene has CDR1 SGHVS and CDR2 FQNEAQ. The CDR3: CASSLGKGQRRIYEQYF. The CDR3 DNA is TGTGCCAGCAGCTTAGGAAAGGGGCAGAGGAGGATCTACGAGCAGTACTTC.

This clonotype was counted many times. The chain has TRBV28 and TRBJ1-4, with a weak D call TRBD1 (5 bases). CDR3 length: 17 amino acids. In germline, CDR1 is MDHEN, CDR2 SYDVKM. Trimming removed 5 bases at V and 2 bases at J, with 18 bases between. For the CDR3, the DNA is TGTGCCAGCAGTCCGTCGGGGGGGGACGGCACTAATGAAAAACTGTTTTTT. Translating it yields CASSPSGGDGTNEKLFF.

This clonotype was observed at least ten times. The chain couples TRBV6-1 to TRBJ2-7; a possible D gene is TRBD2 (5 bases). The CDR3 contains 14 residues. Germline V gene lookup returns CDR1 MNHNS and CDR2 SASEGT. The germline V and J ends were trimmed by 4 bases and 2 bases, with 12 bases remaining between them. CDR3 protein: CASSGLGRTYEQYF. The CDR3 DNA reads as TGTGCCAGCAGTGGATTAGGGAGAACCTACGAGCAGTACTTC.